One and the same sample provided the 12 T cell receptor beta chains below, sequenced in a study of T cells in Graves' hyperthyroidism and ophthalmopathy. TCR beta CDR3 sequences were amplified from RNA transcripts. TCR CDR3 underwent first-round RT-PCR with the HTBI primer set. TCRdb processed the multiplex PCR reads anew with MiXCR; each CDR3 protein has one entry. The sample has around 400,000 distinct CDR3 sequences, about 15% seen once. The specimen was blood. These receptors were collected from a woman aged 60 to 75 with Graves' ophthalmopathy.

The V and J genes are TRBV12-3 or TRBV12-4 and TRBJ1-2, with 10 bases that match TRBD1. Trimming at V came to 6 bases and at J to 9 bases, leaving 13 bases not matched to a gene. This CDR3 has 15 residues. CDR3 nucleotides: TGTGCCAGCAGCCGAACCGGGACAGGGGTAACGAGCTACACCTTC. Its translation: CASSRTGTGVTSYTF.

There are a few counts of this clonotype. CDR3 in amino acids: CSVAFGQGVQPQHF. DNA of the CDR3: TGCAGCGTTGCTTTTGGACAGGGGGTTCAGCCCCAGCATTTT. J is TRBJ1-5 and V is TRBV29-1, with 10 bases matching TRBD1. From germline, CDR1 is SQVTM and CDR2 ANQGSEA. Germline trimming cut 4 bases from V and 6 bases from J; bases unmatched to any gene: 6. The CDR3 covers 14 residues.

This clonotype has just a few counts. The chain employs TRBV12-3 or TRBV12-4 and TRBJ1-2; no clear D gene. The ends were cut back, 3 bases at V and 8 bases at J, with 16 bases in the middle. The CDR3 is 14 residues long. CDR3 in amino acids: CASSFEDGGSGYTF. As DNA, the CDR3 is TGTGCCAGCAGTTTTGAAGACGGAGGTTCCGGCTACACCTTC.

This clonotype was detected only a few times. V gene TRBV5-1 combines with J gene TRBJ1-1; D gene uncertain. Trimming pared 3 bases from V and 0 bases from J, leaving 6 bases between. This CDR3 has 13 residues. In germline, CDR1 is SGHRS, CDR2 YFSETQ. The CDR3 nucleotides are TGCGCCAGCAGCTCCGTTATGAACACTGAAGCTTTCTTT. This codes for CASSSVMNTEAFF. Combining the CDR3 with reference TRBV5-1 and TRBJ1-1 gives the whole variable domain KAGVTQTPRYLIKTRGQQVTLSCSPISGHRSVSWYQQTPGQGLQFLFEYFSETQRNKGNFPGRFSGRQFSNSRSEMNVSTLELGDSALYLCASSSVMNTEAFFGQGTRLTVV.

This clonotype was recorded many times. V is TRBV5-1 and J is TRBJ1-3; D not certain. Germline V gene sequence: CDR1 SGHRS, CDR2 YFSETQ. V was trimmed by 0 bases and J by 1 base, leaving 5 bases between them. The length of the CDR3 is 14 residues. Written as DNA, the CDR3 is TGCGCCAGCAGCTTGGCGGTATCTGGAAACACCATATATTTT. This gives the protein CASSLAVSGNTIYF.

This clonotype has only a few counts. This chain joins TRBV6-1 and TRBJ1-2, with no clear D. Trimming removed 6 bases from V and 2 bases from J, with 4 bases in between. The CDR3 loop spans 11 amino acids. CDR1 and CDR2 from the germline V gene are MNHNS and SASEGT. The CDR3 sequence: CASSVNYGYTF. As DNA, the CDR3 is TGTGCCAGCAGCGTGAACTATGGCTACACCTTC.

V is TRBV19 and J is TRBJ1-2; D is possibly TRBD1 (5 bases). This CDR3 has 13 amino acids. In germline, CDR1 is LNHDA, CDR2 SQIVND (reference sequence). Trimming removed 3 bases from V and 5 bases from J, with 10 bases in between. CDR3 bases: TGTGCCAGTAGTATCTTAGCAGGGTATGGCTACACCTTC. Its protein is CASSILAGYGYTF.

This rearrangement joins TRBV9 to TRBJ2-1; TRBD2 aligns across 7 bases. The germline V gene encodes CDR1 SGDLS and CDR2 YYNGEE. The CDR3 length is 13 residues. J gave up 7 bases and V 2 bases, and 3 bases lay outside the gene matches. The CDR3 DNA follows: TGTGCCAGCAGCGTCGTACTAGCGAATGAGCAGTTCTTC. Its translation is CASSVVLANEQFF.

Ten or more counts support this clonotype. The chain uses TRBV7-3 and TRBJ2-5; maybe TRBD2 (5 bases). This CDR3 is built from 13 residues. CDR1 and CDR2 from the germline V gene are SGHTA and FQGTGA. V was cut by 2 bases and J by 4 bases, with 8 bases left in between. CDR3 sequence (DNA): TGTGCCAGCAGCTTATACGCGGGAGAGACCCAGTACTTC. Translated, it gives CASSLYAGETQYF.

This clonotype was recorded only once. The J gene is TRBJ2-2, the V gene TRBV6-2 or TRBV6-3, with TRBD1 as a possible D gene (6 bases). The germline gives CDR1 MNHEY, CDR2 SVGEGT. V was clipped by 8 bases and J by 6 bases, with 7 bases between them. CDR3 length equals 11 residues. CDR3 sequence: CASQGPGELFF. DNA of the CDR3: TGTGCCAGCCAGGGGCCCGGGGAGCTGTTTTTT.

As to this clonotype: With a much larger clone just one base away, this may be a read error. This rearrangement joins TRBV7-8 to TRBJ2-4, with D possibly matching TRBD2 (5 bases). Germline CDR1 and CDR2: SGHVS and FQNEAQ. The V gene lost 1 base and the J gene lost 6 bases, with 19 bases spanning the gap. CDR3 length equals 17 residues. The CDR3 DNA reads as TGTGCCAGCAGCTTAGGGAGAGGACGGGGAAAGGGAAACATTCAGTACTTC. Amino acid sequence: CASSLGRGRGKGNIQYF. Full variable domain (outside the CDR3, taken from reference TRBV7-8 and TRBJ2-4): GAGVSQSPRYKVAKRGQDVALRCDPISGHVSLFWYQQALGQGPEFLTYFQNEAQLDKSGLPSDRFFAERPEGSVSTLKIQRTQQEDSAVYLCASSLGRGRGKGNIQYFGAGTRLSVL.

The rearrangement links TRBV5-1 to TRBJ1-2, with D uncertain. Germline V gene data show CDR1 as SGHRS and CDR2 as YFSETQ. The CDR3 contains 12 residues. V was clipped by 4 bases and J by 2 bases, with 6 bases between them. CDR3 protein: CASSTQNYGYTF. The CDR3 region has the DNA TGCGCCAGCAGCACCCAGAACTATGGCTACACCTTC. Full variable domain (remainder filled in from reference TRBV5-1 and TRBJ1-2): KAGVTQTPRYLIKTRGQQVTLSCSPISGHRSVSWYQQTPGQGLQFLFEYFSETQRNKGNFPGRFSGRQFSNSRSEMNVSTLELGDSALYLCASSTQNYGYTFGSGTRLTVV.